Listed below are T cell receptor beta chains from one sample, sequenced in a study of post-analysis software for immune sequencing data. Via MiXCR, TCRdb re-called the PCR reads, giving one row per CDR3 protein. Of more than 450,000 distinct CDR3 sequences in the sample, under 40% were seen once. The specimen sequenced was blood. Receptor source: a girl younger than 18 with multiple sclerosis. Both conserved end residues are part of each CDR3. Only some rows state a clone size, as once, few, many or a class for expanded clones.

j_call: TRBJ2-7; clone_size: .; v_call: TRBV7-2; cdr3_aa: CASSHPGREQYF
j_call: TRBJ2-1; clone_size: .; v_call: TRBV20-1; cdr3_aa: CSAFGLARAGVDNEQFF
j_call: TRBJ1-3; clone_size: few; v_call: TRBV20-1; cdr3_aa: CSAREVPLLGDTIYF
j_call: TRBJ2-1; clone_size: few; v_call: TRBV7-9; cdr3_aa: CASSPTSGGAHYNEQFF
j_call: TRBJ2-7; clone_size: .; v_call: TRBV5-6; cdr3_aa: CASSLLAVSYEQYF
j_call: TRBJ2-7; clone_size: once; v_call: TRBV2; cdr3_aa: CASSKEGYSYEQYF
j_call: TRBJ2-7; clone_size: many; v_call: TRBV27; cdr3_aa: CASSLASSYEQYF
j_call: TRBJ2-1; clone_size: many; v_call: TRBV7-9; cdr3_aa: CASSLEETSLGNEQFF
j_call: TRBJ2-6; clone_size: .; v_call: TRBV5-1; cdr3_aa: CASSLEQFSGANVLTF
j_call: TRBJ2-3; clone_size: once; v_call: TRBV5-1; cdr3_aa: CASSLANSYRETDTQYF
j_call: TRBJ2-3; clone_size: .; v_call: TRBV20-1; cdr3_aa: CSASKGLAGGLRDRDTQYF
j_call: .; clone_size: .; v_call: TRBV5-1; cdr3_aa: CASSLKGGVYIQYF
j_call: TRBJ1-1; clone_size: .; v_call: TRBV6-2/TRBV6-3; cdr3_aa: CASSKTRNTEAFF
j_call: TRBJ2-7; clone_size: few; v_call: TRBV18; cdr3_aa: CASSSPGPEQYF
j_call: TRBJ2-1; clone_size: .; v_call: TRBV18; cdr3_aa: CASSPGSANVLINEQFF
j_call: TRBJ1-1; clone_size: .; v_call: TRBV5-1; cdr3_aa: CASSLGSSTEAFF
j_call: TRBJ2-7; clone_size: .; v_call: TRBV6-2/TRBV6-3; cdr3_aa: CASSYPGTGVYEQYF
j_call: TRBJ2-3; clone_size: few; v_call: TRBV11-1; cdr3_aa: CASSLRDSSEGAQYF
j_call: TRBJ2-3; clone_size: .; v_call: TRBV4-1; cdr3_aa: CASSQGARQGGTDTQYF
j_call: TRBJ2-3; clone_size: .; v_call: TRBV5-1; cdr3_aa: CASSPRLAGGMADTQYF
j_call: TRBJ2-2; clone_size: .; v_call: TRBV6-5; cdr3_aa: CASSWGAGTANTGELFF
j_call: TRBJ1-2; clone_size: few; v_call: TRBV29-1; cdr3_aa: CSALQQGDYGYTF
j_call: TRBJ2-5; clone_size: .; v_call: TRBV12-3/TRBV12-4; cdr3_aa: CASSSLPPGQETQYF
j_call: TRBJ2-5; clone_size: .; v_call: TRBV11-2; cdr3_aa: CASSPRTSSQYF
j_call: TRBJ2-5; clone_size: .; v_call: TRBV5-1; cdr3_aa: CASSLYRETQYF
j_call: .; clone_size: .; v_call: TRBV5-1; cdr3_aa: CASSWDGYEQYF
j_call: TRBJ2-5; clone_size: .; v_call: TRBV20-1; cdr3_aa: CSASGVAETQYF
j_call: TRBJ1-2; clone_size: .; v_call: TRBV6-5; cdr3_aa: CASSYSRGSNYGYTF
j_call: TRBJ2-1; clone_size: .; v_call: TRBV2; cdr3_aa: CASCVEEQFF
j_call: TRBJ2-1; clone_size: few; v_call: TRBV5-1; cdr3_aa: CASSPAGPVNEQFF
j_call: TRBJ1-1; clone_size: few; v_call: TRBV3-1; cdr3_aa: CASSQVDRSNTEAFF
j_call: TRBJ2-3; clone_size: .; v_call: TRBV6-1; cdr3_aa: CASSGLPTSTLGDTQYF
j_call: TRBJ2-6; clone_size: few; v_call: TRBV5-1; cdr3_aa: CASSLSPGQGGSGANVLTF
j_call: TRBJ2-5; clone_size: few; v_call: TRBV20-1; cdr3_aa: CSANRLETQYF
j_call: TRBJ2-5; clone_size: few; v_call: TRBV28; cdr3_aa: CASSLSASGGQETQYF
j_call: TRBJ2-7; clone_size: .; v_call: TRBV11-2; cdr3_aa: CASSYVQGSSYEQYF
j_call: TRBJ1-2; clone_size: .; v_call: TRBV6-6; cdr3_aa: CARSTRWEGPYGYTF